The T cell receptor beta chain under discussion was sequenced for a study of tumor and adjacent non-tumor tissue in lung cancer. About this clonotype itself: An end of the junction does not agree with germline; a read error may underlie this.

This CDR3 has 15 residues. Germline V gives CDR1 SGHAT, CDR2 FQNNGV. RNA was extracted from bulk tissue without any cell sorting. Between August and November 2014, newly diagnosed, chemotherapy-naive lung cancer patients underwent thoracic surgery in China. The library came from three nested PCR rounds adapted from ARM-PCR protocols. TCRdb used MiXCR to reprocess the multiplex PCR reads, holding one entry per CDR3 protein. Among more than 90,000 distinct CDR3 sequences, less than 75% were seen once, and the ten largest hold around 18%. The TCR originated in a man aged 60-69 years with non-small cell lung cancer. The chain carries TRBV11-2 and TRBJ2-1; possible D gene TRBD2, 5 bases. Sequencing used lung tumor tissue. CDR3 in DNA: TGTGCCTGCAGCCCGCACCCGGAGATGAGGGATGAGCAGTTCTTC. Its translation is CACSPHPEMRDEQFF.